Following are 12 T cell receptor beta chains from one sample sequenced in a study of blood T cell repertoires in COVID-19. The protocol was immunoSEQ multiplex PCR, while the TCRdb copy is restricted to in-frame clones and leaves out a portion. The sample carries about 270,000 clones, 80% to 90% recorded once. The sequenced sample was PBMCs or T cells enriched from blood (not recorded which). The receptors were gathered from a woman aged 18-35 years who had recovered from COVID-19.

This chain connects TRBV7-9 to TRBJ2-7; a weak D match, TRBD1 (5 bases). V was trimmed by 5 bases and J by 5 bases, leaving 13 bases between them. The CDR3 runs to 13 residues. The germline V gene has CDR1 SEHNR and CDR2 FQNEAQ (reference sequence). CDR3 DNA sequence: TGTGCCAGCAGCGTTAGCTCAGGGAACGAGCAGTACTTC. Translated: CASSVSSGNEQYF.

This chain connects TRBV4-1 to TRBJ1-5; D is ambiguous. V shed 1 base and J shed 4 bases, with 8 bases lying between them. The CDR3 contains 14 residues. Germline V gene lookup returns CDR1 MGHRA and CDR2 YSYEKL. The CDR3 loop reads CASSQVGRNQPQHF. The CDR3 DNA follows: TGCGCCAGCAGCCAAGTGGGCAGGAATCAGCCCCAGCATTTT.

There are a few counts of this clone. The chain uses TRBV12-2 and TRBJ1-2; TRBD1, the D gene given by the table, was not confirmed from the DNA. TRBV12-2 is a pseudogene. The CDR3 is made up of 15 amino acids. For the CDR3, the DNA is TGTGCAAGTCGCTCTCTCAGGGCGGAAAACTATGGCTACACCTTC. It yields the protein CASRSLRAENYGYTF.

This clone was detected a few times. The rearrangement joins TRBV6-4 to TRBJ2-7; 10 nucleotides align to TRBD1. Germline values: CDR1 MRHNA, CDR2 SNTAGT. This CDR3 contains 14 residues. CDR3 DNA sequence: TGTGCAAAGCGAGACAGGGGGCTAAGGGACGAGCAGTACTTC. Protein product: CAKRDRGLRDEQYF.

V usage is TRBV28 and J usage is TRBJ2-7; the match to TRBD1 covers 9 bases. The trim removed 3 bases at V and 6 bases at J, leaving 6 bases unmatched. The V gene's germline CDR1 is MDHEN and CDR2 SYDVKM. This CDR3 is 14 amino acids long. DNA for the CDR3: TGTGCCAGCAGTTTTATACAGGGGGCCGGCGAGCAGTACTTC. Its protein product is CASSFIQGAGEQYF.

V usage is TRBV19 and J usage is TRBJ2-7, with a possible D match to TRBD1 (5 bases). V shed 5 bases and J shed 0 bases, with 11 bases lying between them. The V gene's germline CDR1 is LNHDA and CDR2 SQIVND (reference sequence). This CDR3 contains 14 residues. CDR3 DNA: TGTGCCAGTAGTGAACAGGCGAGCTCCTACGAGCAGTACTTC. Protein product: CASSEQASSYEQYF.

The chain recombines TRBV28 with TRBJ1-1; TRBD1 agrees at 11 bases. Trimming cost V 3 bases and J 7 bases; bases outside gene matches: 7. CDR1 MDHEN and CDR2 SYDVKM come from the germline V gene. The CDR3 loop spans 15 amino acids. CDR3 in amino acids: CASSFPDRGRIEAFF. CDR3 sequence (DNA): TGTGCCAGCAGTTTCCCGGACAGGGGGCGTATTGAAGCTTTCTTT.

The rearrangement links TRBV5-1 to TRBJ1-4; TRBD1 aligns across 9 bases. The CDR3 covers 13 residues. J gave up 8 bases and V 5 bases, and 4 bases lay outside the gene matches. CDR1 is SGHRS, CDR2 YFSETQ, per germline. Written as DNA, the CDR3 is TGCGCCAGCAGAGGACAGGGGTGGGAAAAACTGTTTTTT. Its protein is CASRGQGWEKLFF.

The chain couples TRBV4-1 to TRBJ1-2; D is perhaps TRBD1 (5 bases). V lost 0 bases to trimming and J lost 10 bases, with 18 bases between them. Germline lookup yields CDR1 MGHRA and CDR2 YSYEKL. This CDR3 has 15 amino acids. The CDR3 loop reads CASSQDQAAGRDYTF. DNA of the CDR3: TGCGCCAGCAGCCAAGATCAGGCGGCAGGGAGGGACTACACCTTC.

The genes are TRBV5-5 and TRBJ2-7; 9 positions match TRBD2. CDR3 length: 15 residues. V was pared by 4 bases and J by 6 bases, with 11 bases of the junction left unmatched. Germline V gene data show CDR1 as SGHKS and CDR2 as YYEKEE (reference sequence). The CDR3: CASSPYWRGGTEQYF. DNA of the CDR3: TGTGCCAGCAGCCCATATTGGCGGGGGGGAACCGAGCAGTACTTC.

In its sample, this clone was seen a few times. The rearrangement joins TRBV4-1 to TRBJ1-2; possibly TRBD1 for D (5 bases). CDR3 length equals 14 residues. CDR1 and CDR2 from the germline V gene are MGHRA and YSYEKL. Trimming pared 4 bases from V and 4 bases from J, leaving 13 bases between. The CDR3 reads CASSPTRGVYGYTF. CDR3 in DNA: TGCGCCAGCAGCCCGACGCGGGGGGTCTATGGCTACACCTTC.

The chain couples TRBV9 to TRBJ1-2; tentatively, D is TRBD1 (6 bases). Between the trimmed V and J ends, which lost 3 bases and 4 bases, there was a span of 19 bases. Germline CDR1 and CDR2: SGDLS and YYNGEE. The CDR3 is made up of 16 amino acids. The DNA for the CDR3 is TGTGCCAGCAGCGCCAACAGGGCTTCCACGGGCTATGGCTACACCTTC. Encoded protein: CASSANRASTGYGYTF.